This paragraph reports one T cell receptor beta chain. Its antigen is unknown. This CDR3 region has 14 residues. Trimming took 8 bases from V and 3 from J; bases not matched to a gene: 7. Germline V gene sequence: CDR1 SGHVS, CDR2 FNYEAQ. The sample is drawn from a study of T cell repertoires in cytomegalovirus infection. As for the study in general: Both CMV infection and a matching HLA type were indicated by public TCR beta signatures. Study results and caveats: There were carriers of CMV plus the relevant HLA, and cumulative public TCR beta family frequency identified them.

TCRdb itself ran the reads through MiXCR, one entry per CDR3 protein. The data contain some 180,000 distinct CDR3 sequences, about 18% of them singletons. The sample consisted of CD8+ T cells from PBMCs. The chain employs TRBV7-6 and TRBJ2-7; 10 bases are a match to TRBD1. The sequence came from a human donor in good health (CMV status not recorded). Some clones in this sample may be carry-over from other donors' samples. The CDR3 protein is CASSRDRGFYEQYF. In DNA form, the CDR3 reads TGTGCCAGCTCCAGGGACAGGGGCTTCTACGAGCAGTACTTC.